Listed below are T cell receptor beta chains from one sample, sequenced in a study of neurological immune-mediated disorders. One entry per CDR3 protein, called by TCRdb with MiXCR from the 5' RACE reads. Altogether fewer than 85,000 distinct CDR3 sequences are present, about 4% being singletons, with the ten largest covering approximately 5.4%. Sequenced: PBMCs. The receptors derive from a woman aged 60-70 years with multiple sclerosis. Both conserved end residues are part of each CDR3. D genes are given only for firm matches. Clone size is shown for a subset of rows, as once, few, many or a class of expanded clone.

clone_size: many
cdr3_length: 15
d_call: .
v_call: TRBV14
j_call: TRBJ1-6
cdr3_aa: CASSLSGGFRSPLHF
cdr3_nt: TGTGCCAGCAGTCTGAGTGGGGGATTTCGTTCACCCCTCCACTTT

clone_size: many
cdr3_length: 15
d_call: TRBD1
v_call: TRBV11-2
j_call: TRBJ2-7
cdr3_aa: CASSFGQGGTYEQYF
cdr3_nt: TGTGCCAGCAGCTTCGGACAGGGGGGCACCTACGAGCAGTACTTC

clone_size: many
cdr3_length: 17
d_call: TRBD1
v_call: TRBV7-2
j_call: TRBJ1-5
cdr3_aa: CASTLGQGTMGNQPQHF
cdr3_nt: TGTGCCAGCACCCTGGGACAGGGGACCATGGGCAATCAGCCCCAGCATTTT

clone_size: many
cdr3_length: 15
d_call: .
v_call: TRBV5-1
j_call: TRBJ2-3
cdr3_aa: CASSLEAAPTDTQYF
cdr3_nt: TGCGCCAGCAGCTTGGAGGCAGCTCCCACAGATACGCAGTATTTT

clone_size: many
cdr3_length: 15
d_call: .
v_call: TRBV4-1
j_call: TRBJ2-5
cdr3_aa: CASSQGDNREGTQYF
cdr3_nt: TGCGCCAGCAGCCAAGGGGATAACAGGGAGGGGACCCAGTACTTC

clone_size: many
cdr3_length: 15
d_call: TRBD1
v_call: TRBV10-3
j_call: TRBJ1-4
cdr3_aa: CAISESGTGREKLFF
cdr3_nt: TGTGCCATCAGTGAATCCGGGACAGGGAGGGAAAAACTGTTTTTT

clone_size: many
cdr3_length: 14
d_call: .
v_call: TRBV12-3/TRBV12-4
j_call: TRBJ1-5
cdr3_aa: CASSSLQANQPQHF
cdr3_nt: TGTGCCAGCAGTTCTCTCCAGGCCAATCAGCCCCAGCATTTT

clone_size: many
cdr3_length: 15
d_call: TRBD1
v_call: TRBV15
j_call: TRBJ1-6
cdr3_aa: CATSREDRVYSPLHF
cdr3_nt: TGTGCCACCAGCAGGGAGGACAGGGTATATTCACCCCTCCACTTT

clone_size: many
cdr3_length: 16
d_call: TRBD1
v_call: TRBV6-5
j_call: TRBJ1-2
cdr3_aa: CASSPSGTGAFYGYTF
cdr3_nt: TGTGCCAGCAGCCCGAGTGGGACAGGGGCTTTCTATGGCTACACCTTC

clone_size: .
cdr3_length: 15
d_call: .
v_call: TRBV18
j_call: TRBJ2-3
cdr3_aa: CASSPRVSFTDTQYF
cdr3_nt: TGTGCCAGCTCACCACGGGTCTCGTTCACAGATACGCAGTATTTT

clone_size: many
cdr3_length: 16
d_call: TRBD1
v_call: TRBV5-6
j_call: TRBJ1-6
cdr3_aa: CASSLVGTGVNSPLHF
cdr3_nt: TGTGCCAGCAGCTTGGTAGGGACAGGGGTTAATTCACCCCTCCACTTT

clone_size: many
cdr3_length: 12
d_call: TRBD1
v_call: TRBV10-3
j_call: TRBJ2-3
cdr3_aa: CAKGQGLIPQYF
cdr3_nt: TGTGCCAAAGGACAGGGCTTAATTCCGCAGTATTTT

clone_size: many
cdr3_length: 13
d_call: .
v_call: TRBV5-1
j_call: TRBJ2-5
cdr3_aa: CASSSAYQETQYF
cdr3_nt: TGCGCCAGCAGCTCAGCTTACCAAGAGACCCAGTACTTC

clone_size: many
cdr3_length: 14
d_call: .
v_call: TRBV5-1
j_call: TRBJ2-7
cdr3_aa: CASSWGTPTYEQYF
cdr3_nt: TGCGCCAGCAGCTGGGGGACACCGACCTACGAGCAGTACTTC

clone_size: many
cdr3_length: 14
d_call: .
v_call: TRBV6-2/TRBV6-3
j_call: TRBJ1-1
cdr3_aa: CASSAFTMNTEAFF
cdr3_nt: TGTGCCAGCAGTGCTTTCACCATGAACACTGAAGCTTTCTTT

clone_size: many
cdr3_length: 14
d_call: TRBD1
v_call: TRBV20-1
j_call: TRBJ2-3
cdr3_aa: CSAQGQGETDTQYF
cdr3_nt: TGCAGTGCCCAAGGACAGGGTGAGACAGATACGCAGTATTTT

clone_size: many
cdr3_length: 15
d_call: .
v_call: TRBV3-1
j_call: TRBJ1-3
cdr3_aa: CASSQVGGSGNTIYF
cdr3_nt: TGTGCCAGCAGCCAAGTTGGGGGATCTGGAAACACCATATATTTT

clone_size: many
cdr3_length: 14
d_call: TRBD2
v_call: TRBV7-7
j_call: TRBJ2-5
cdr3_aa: CASSSVTGGETQYF
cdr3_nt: TGTGCTAGCAGCTCCGTTACGGGAGGAGAGACCCAGTACTTC

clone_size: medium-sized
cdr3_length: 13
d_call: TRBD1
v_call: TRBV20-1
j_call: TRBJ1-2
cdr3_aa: CSADNRGDYGYTF
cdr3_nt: TGCAGTGCTGACAACAGGGGTGACTATGGCTACACCTTC

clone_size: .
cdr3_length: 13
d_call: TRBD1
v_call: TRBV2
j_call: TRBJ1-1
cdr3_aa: CASDDRGRSEAFF
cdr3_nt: TGTGCCAGCGATGACAGGGGGCGTTCTGAAGCTTTCTTT

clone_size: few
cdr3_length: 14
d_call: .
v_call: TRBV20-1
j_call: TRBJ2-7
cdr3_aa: CSACPQGGYSEQYF
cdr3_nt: TGCAGTGCTTGCCCCCAGGGGGGGTATAGCGAGCAGTACTTC

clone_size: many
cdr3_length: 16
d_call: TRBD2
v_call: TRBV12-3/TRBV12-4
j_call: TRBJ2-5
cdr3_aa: CASNTASGGFRETQYF
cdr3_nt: TGTGCCAGTAACACCGCTAGCGGGGGGTTCCGAGAGACCCAGTACTTC

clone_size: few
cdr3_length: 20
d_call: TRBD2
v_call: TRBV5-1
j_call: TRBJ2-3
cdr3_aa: CASSLYPTSGGPDSTDTQYF
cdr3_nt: TGCGCCAGCAGCTTGTACCCGACTAGCGGGGGGCCGGATAGCACAGATACGCAGTATTTT

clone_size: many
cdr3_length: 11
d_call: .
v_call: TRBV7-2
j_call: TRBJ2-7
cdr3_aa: CASSPHYEQYF
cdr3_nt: TGTGCCAGCAGCCCTCACTACGAGCAGTACTTC

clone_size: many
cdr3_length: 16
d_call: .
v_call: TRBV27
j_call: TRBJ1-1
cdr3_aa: CASSLYGDINPLEAFF
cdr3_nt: TGTGCCAGCAGTTTATATGGGGACATTAACCCACTTGAAGCTTTCTTT

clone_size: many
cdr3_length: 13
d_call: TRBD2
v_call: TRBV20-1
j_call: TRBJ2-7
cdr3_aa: CSARTSAGSEQYF
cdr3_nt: TGCAGTGCTAGGACTAGCGCGGGTTCCGAGCAGTACTTC

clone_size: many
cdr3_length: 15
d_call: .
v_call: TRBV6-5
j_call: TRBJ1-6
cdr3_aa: CASSYSGDRTSPLHF
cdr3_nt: TGTGCCAGCAGTTACTCTGGGGATAGAACTTCACCCCTCCACTTT

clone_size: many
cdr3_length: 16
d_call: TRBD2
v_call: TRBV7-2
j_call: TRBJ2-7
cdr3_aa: CASSLVGAGGTYEQYF
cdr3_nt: TGTGCCAGCAGCTTAGTGGGGGCGGGGGGAACCTACGAGCAGTACTTC

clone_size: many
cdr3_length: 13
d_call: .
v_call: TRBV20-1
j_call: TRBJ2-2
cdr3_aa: CSSFDLGAGELFF
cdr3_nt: TGCAGTTCCTTCGACCTGGGGGCCGGGGAGCTGTTTTTT

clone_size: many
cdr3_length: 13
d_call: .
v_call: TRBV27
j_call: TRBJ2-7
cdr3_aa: CASSLWGPGEQYF
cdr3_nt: TGTGCCAGCAGTTTATGGGGCCCCGGCGAGCAGTACTTC

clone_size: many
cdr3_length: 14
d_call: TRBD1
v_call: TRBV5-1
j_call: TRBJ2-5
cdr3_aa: CASQDGTGQETQYF
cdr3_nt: TGCGCCAGCCAGGACGGGACAGGGCAAGAGACCCAGTACTTC

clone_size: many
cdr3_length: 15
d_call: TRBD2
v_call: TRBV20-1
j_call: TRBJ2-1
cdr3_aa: CSAQRGAPTYNEQFF
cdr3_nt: TGCAGTGCTCAGCGGGGGGCCCCCACATACAATGAGCAGTTCTTC

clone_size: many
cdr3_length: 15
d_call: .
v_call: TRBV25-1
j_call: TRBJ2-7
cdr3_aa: CASLPSGLSSREQYF
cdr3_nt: TGTGCCAGCCTCCCGTCAGGGTTATCGTCTAGGGAGCAGTACTTC

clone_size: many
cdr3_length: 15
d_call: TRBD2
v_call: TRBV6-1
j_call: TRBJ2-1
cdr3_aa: CATVRAGGFKNEQFF
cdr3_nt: TGTGCCACCGTCCGGGCGGGGGGATTCAAAAATGAGCAGTTCTTC

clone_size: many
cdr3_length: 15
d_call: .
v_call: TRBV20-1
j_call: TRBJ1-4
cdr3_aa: CSATLDSATNEKLFF
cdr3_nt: TGCAGTGCTACCCTTGACAGTGCAACTAATGAAAAACTGTTTTTT

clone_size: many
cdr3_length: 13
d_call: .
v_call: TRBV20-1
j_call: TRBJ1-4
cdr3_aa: CSARQGINEKLFF
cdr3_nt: TGCAGTGCTAGACAGGGGATTAATGAAAAACTGTTTTTT

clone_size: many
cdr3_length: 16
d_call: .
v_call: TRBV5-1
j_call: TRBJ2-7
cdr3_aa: CASSLVTGLSSYEQYF
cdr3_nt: TGCGCCAGCAGCCTAGTGACAGGACTAAGCTCCTACGAGCAGTACTTC

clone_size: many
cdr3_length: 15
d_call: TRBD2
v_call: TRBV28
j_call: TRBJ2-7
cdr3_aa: CASSSFAGGPYEQYF
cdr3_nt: TGTGCCAGCAGCTCATTTGCGGGGGGGCCCTACGAGCAGTACTTC

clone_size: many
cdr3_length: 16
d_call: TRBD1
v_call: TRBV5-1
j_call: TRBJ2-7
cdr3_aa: CASSSNPGTGLNEQYF
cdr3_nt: TGCGCCAGCAGCTCTAACCCCGGGACAGGTCTCAACGAGCAGTACTTC